A single sample gave rise to the 16 T cell receptor beta chains below, sequenced in a study of blood T cell repertoires in COVID-19. Profiling relied on immunoSEQ multiplex PCR, and the TCRdb table lists in-frame clones only, not all of them. The data hold some 220,000 clones, with approximately 84% observed a single time. Sequencing used peripheral blood. The receptors derive from a man aged 50-60 years with acute or convalescent COVID-19.

V gene TRBV9 combines with J gene TRBJ2-2; 7 nucleotides agree with TRBD2. CDR3 length: 14 residues. Germline V CDR1 and CDR2: SGDLS, YYNGEE. The V gene end was trimmed by 0 bases and the J gene end by 7 bases; junction bases not matched to a gene: 3. This CDR3 reads CASSVGGRDGELFF. CDR3 DNA: TGTGCCAGCAGCGTAGGAGGGAGGGACGGGGAGCTGTTTTTT.

J is TRBJ2-2 and V is TRBV12-5; D not certain. Per germline, CDR1 LGHNT and CDR2 FRNRAP. V lost 0 bases and J 8 bases, leaving 10 bases between the germline ends. The CDR3 has 14 residues. In nucleotides, the CDR3 is TGTGCTAGTGGTTTGGTGGCCGGGTCAGGGGAGCTGTTTTTT. This sequence encodes CASGLVAGSGELFF.

The rearrangement joins TRBV21-1 to TRBJ2-1; the table's TRBD2 call for D was not verified on the DNA. TRBV21-1 counts as a pseudogene. This CDR3 has 14 amino acids. CDR3 in amino acids: CASSRVERYNEQFF. In DNA form, the CDR3 reads TGTGCCAGCAGCAGGGTAGAGAGGTACAATGAGCAGTTCTTC.

The chain has TRBV11-1 and TRBJ1-1; D not resolved. CDR3 length: 15 residues. CDR1 and CDR2 (germline): SGHAT, FQDESV (reference sequence). Trimming stripped 6 bases from V and 3 bases from J, with 17 bases between. CDR3 loop: CASSFLIGGDTEAFF. The CDR3 region has the DNA TGTGCCAGCAGTTTCCTTATCGGTGGTGACACTGAAGCTTTCTTT.

The chain carries TRBV7-9 and TRBJ1-3; possibly TRBD1 for D (5 bases). CDR1 is SEHNR, CDR2 FQNEAQ, per germline (reference sequence). The V and J ends lost 2 bases and 8 bases respectively, with 16 bases between them. The CDR3 length is 15 residues. The CDR3 DNA is TGTGCCAGCAGCTTAATATCAGGGATCGAACACACCATATATTTT. It codes for CASSLISGIEHTIYF.

A single count supports this clone. This chain connects TRBV6-6 to TRBJ2-2, with D perhaps matching TRBD2 (5 bases). The CDR3 totals 14 residues. Trimming removed 0 bases from V and 5 bases from J, with 7 bases in between. Germline-derived CDR1 and CDR2 are MNHNY and SVGAGI (reference sequence). The CDR3: CASSYSAGTGELFF. The CDR3 coding sequence is TGTGCCAGCAGTTACTCGGCGGGTACCGGGGAGCTGTTTTTT.

The V call is TRBV23-1, the J call TRBJ2-1, with 7 bases fitting TRBD2. TRBV23-1 has ORF status, its function being uncertain. The ends lost 0 bases at V and 9 bases at J; junction bases unmatched: 17. The CDR3 contains 18 residues. This CDR3 reads CASSQSGTGQLKRGEQFF. CDR3 bases: TGCGCCAGCAGTCAATCGGGAACGGGGCAACTTAAGCGGGGTGAGCAGTTCTTC.

The DNA of the CDR3 is TGTGCCAGCTCACCATTTAGAGTTGCAACTAATGAAAAACTGTTTTTT. Translated: CASSPFRVATNEKLFF. This chain joins TRBV18 and TRBJ1-4; no firm D call. CDR1 and CDR2 (germline): KGHSH, LQKENI. V lost 2 bases and J 0 bases, leaving 10 bases between the germline ends. CDR3 length: 16 amino acids.

The chain has TRBV6-5 and TRBJ1-2, with a possible D match to TRBD1 (5 bases). The CDR3 totals 14 residues. Trimming removed 8 bases at V and 2 bases at J, with 15 bases between. CDR1 and CDR2 (germline): MNHEY, SVGAGI. The CDR3 region has the DNA TGTGCCAGCGCCACCAGGGCCTTAAACTATGGCTACACCTTC. Translated, it gives CASATRALNYGYTF.

The rearrangement links TRBV18 to TRBJ2-3, with 12 bases lining up with TRBD1. CDR1 KGHSH and CDR2 LQKENI come from the germline V gene. Germline trimming cut 6 bases from V and 4 bases from J; bases unmatched to any gene: 5. This CDR3 is 15 amino acids long. The CDR3 protein is CASSSGTGGADTQYF. In DNA form, the CDR3 reads TGTGCCAGCTCTTCCGGGACAGGGGGCGCAGATACGCAGTATTTT. The full variable domain, with the rest looked up from reference TRBV18 and TRBJ2-3, is NAGVMQNPRHLVRRRGQEARLRCSPMKGHSHVYWYRQLPEEGLKFMVYLQKENIIDESGMPKERFSAEFPKEGPSILRIQQVVRGDSAAYFCASSSGTGGADTQYFGPGTRLTVL.

V usage is TRBV10-3 and J usage is TRBJ1-2; TRBD1 is a possible D gene (6 bases). The germline CDR1 and CDR2 sequences are ENHRY and SYGVKD. The V end was cut by 6 bases, the J end by 0 bases, with 11 bases between. This CDR3 contains 14 residues. This CDR3 is CAIRADRSNYGYTF. The DNA for the CDR3 is TGTGCCATCAGGGCGGACAGATCTAACTATGGCTACACCTTC.

The chain is built from TRBV3-1 (or the pseudogene TRBV3-2) and TRBJ2-3, with TRBD2 matching over 8 bases. This CDR3 is built from 15 residues. With V trimmed by 0 bases and J by 3 bases, 2 bases remained unmatched. Per germline, CDR1 LGHDT and CDR2 YNNKEL (reference sequence). CDR3 sequence reads: CASSQDGLATDTQYF. As DNA, the CDR3 is TGTGCCAGCAGCCAAGATGGACTAGCTACAGATACGCAGTATTTT.

The V gene is TRBV24-1, the J gene TRBJ2-1, with 10 bases lining up with TRBD1. The CDR3 totals 15 residues. The V gene's germline CDR1 is KGHDR and CDR2 SFDVKD. Losses at the gene ends were 4 bases for V and 5 bases for J; bases not matched to a gene: 4. DNA for the CDR3: TGTGCCACCAGTGACCCCGGGACAGGGGACAATGAGCAGTTCTTC. As protein: CATSDPGTGDNEQFF.

This clone was counted a single time. This chain connects TRBV2 to TRBJ2-3; possible D gene TRBD1, 6 bases. The V end lost 6 bases, the J end lost 4 bases, and 14 bases lay between the germline ends. CDR1 and CDR2 (germline): SNHLY, FYNNEI. The CDR3 is made up of 14 amino acids. This chain's CDR3 is CASRARGSSDTQYF. Here the CDR3 DNA reads TGTGCCAGCAGGGCCAGGGGTTCGTCAGATACGCAGTATTTT.

The V and J genes are TRBV5-1 and TRBJ2-1, with 8 bases matching TRBD1. There are 16 residues in the CDR3. V was pared by 0 bases and J by 3 bases, with 5 bases of the junction left unmatched. Germline values: CDR1 SGHRS, CDR2 YFSETQ. Written as DNA, the CDR3 is TGCGCCAGCAGCTTGGGGGGGACAGGTCACTACAATGAGCAGTTCTTC. This encodes CASSLGGTGHYNEQFF.

The chain couples TRBV12-5 to TRBJ1-2; no firm D call. This CDR3 has 16 amino acids. Germline lookup yields CDR1 LGHNT and CDR2 FRNRAP. Trimming removed 2 bases at V and 1 base at J, with 14 bases between. The CDR3 coding sequence is TGTGCTAGTGGTTTGACAAGAGACACCTATAACTATGGCTACACCTTC. Translation gives CASGLTRDTYNYGYTF.